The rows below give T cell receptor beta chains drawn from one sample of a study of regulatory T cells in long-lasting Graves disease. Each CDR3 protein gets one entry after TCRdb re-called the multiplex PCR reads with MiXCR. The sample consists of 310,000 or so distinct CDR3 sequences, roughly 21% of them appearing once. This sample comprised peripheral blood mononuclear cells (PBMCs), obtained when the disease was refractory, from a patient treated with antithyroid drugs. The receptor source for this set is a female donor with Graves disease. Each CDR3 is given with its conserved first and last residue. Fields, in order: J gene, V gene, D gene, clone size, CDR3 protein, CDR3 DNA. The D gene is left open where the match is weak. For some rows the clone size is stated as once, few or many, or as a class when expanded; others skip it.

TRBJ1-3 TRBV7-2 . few CASSLGPRGNTIYF TGTGCCAGCAGCTTAGGTCCCAGGGGTAACACCATATATTTT
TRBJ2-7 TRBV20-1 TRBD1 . CSARAPGTGGYEQYF TGCAGTGCTAGAGCACCCGGGACAGGAGGCTACGAGCAGTACTTC
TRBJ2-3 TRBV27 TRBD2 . CASSKRESDTQYF TGTGCCAGCAGTAAGCGGGAATCAGATACGCAGTATTTT
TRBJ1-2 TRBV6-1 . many CATKTRDSGYTF TGTGCCACCAAAACCAGGGATTCTGGCTACACCTTC
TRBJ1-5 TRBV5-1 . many CASSLEPGGNQPQHF TGCGCCAGCAGCTTGGAGCCAGGGGGCAATCAGCCCCAGCATTTT
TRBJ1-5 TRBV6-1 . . CASTQHIGQPQHF TGTGCCAGTACTCAACACATCGGCCAGCCCCAGCATTTT
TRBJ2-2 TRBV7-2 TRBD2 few CASSLFGTSGAGELFF TGTGCCAGCAGCTTATTCGGGACTAGCGGTGCCGGGGAGCTGTTTTTT
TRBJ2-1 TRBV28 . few CASSGRGTNYNEQFF TGTGCCAGCAGTGGGCGCGGGACCAACTACAATGAGCAGTTCTTC
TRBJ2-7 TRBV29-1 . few CSVVNTTYEQYF TGCAGCGTTGTGAACACTACCTACGAGCAGTACTTC
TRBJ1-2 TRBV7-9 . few CASSLLSGANYGYTF TGTGCCAGCAGCTTACTCTCGGGGGCTAACTATGGCTACACCTTC
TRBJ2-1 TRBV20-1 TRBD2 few CSATGTYSGASYNEQFF TGCAGTGCCACCGGGACCTATAGCGGGGCCTCCTACAATGAGCAGTTCTTC
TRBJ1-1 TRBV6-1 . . CASSEFPEAFF TGTGCCAGCAGTGAATTTCCTGAAGCTTTCTTT
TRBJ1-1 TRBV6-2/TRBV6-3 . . CASREGSGITEAFF TGTGCCAGCCGTGAGGGGTCAGGGATCACTGAAGCTTTCTTT
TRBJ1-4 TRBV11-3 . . CASSHVDGFNEKLFF TGTGCCAGCAGCCACGTTGACGGGTTTAATGAAAAACTGTTTTTT
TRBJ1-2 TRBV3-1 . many CASSQEMGTYGYTF TGTGCCAGCAGCCAAGAAATGGGAACCTATGGCTACACCTTC
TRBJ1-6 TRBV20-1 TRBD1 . CSARDLRIGTGPSPLHF TGCAGTGCTAGAGATCTACGGATAGGGACAGGTCCTTCACCCCTCCACTTT
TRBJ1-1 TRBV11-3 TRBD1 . CASRFQGARRLKGAFF TGTGCCAGCAGGTTCCAGGGGGCGCGACGCCTAAAGGGAGCTTTCTTT
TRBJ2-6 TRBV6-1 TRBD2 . CASSPPWGRAESGANVLTF TGTGCCAGCAGTCCCCCTTGGGGGAGGGCCGAGTCTGGGGCCAACGTCCTGACTTTC
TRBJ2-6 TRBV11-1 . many CASSLTLLDGANVLTF TGTGCCAGCAGCTTGACTTTGCTCGATGGGGCCAACGTCCTGACTTTC
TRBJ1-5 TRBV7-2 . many CASSLAYRANQPQHF TGTGCCAGCAGCTTAGCGTACAGGGCTAATCAGCCCCAGCATTTT
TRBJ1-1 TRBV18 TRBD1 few CASSPSQGAHTEAFF TGTGCCAGCTCACCTAGTCAGGGGGCGCACACTGAAGCTTTCTTT
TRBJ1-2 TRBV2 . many CASGKTVSSYGYTF TGTGCCAGCGGAAAGACCGTGTCGAGCTATGGCTACACCTTC
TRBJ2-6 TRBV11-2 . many CASSPEIAGANVLTF TGTGCCAGCAGTCCAGAAATAGCTGGGGCCAACGTCCTGACTTTC
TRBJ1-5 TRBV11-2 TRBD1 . CASSLGTGLQPQHF TGTGCCAGCAGCTTAGGGACAGGACTTCAGCCCCAGCATTTT
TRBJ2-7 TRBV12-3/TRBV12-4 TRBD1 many CASSLTQGAYEQYF TGTGCCAGCAGTTTAACTCAGGGGGCCTACGAGCAGTACTTC
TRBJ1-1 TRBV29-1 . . CSVKQLNTEAFF TGCAGCGTTAAACAGTTGAACACTGAAGCTTTCTTT
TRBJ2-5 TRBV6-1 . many CASGPGHHGETQYF TGTGCCAGCGGCCCGGGACACCACGGGGAGACCCAGTACTTC
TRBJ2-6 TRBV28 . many CASSFFAGANVLTF TGTGCCAGCAGTTTCTTTGCTGGGGCCAACGTCCTGACTTTC
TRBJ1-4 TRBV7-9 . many CASSWLGRSGEKLFF TGTGCCAGCAGCTGGCTCGGTAGGAGCGGTGAAAAACTGTTTTTT
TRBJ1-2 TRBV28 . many CASSLNVGQNGYTF TGTGCCAGCAGTTTAAACGTAGGCCAGAATGGCTACACCTTC
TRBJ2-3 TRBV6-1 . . CASSKWSGGSTDTQYF TGTGCCAGCAGTAAATGGAGCGGTGGAAGCACAGATACGCAGTATTTT
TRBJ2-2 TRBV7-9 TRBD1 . CASRLSLYSTGTSRGELFF TGTGCCAGCAGGTTAAGCTTGTATTCGACAGGGACCTCACGAGGGGAGCTGTTTTTT
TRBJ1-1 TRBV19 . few CASMIGWGDTEAFF TGTGCCAGTATGATAGGATGGGGGGACACTGAAGCTTTCTTT
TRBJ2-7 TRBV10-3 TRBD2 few CAISLSSGNYEQYF TGTGCCATCAGTCTCTCTAGCGGGAACTACGAGCAGTACTTC
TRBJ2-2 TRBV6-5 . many CASSYSLIPTRNTGELFF TGTGCCAGCAGTTACTCGCTTATCCCCACACGGAACACCGGGGAGCTGTTTTTT
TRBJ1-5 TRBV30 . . CAWSGAGGGANQPQHF TGTGCCTGGAGTGGAGCCGGGGGGGGGGCGAATCAGCCCCAGCATTTT
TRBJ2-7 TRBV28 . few CASSLLANPPFTYEQYF TGTGCCAGCAGTTTACTCGCTAATCCCCCGTTCACCTACGAGCAGTACTTC
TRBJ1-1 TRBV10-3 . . CAIRLQGMNTEAFF TGTGCCATCAGGCTACAGGGCATGAACACTGAAGCTTTCTTT
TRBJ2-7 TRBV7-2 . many CASSLGRTFSYEQYF TGTGCCAGCAGCTTGGGCCGGACCTTCTCCTACGAGCAGTACTTC
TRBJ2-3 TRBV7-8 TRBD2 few CASSLAASGSTHTQYF TGTGCCAGCAGCTTAGCGGCTAGCGGGAGTACCCATACGCAGTATTTT
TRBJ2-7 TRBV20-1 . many CSARDDSGRGYEQYF TGCAGTGCTAGAGACGACTCGGGACGGGGCTACGAGCAGTACTTC
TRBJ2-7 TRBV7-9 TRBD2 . CASSLRTSGGAEQYF TGTGCCAGCAGCCTCCGGACTAGCGGGGGGGCCGAGCAGTACTTC
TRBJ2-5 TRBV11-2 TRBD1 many CASSLDRGQYF TGTGCCAGCAGCCTCGACAGGGGCCAGTACTTC
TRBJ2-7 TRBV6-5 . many CASSYSTGISYEQYF TGTGCCAGCAGTTACTCGACGGGCATTTCCTACGAGCAGTACTTC
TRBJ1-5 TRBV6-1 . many CASTGLNSNQPQHF TGTGCCAGCACCGGACTAAATAGCAATCAGCCCCAGCATTTT
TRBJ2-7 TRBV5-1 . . CASSRDGAYEQYF TGCGCCAGCAGCCGGGACGGAGCCTACGAGCAGTACTTC
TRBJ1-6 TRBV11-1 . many CASSITDGNSPLHF TGTGCCAGCAGCATAACAGACGGAAATTCACCCCTCCACTTT
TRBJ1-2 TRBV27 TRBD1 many CASRGQGANYGYTF TGTGCCAGCAGGGGACAGGGGGCGAACTATGGCTACACCTTC
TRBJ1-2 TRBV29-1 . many CSVVGGQVYGYTF TGCAGCGTTGTAGGAGGGCAAGTCTATGGCTACACCTTC
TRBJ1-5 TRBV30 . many CAWSVRASNQPQHF TGTGCCTGGAGTGTAAGAGCTAGCAATCAGCCCCAGCATTTT
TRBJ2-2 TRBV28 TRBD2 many CASTFSRWTSGSRNTGELFF TGTGCCAGCACCTTTTCCCGATGGACTAGCGGGAGTCGAAACACCGGGGAGCTGTTTTTT
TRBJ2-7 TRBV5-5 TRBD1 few CASSISTGAQYEQYF TGTGCCAGCAGCATTTCAACAGGGGCCCAATACGAGCAGTACTTC
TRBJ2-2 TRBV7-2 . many CASSLGTMSGTGELFF TGTGCCAGCAGCCTGGGGACCATGAGTGGCACCGGGGAGCTGTTTTTT